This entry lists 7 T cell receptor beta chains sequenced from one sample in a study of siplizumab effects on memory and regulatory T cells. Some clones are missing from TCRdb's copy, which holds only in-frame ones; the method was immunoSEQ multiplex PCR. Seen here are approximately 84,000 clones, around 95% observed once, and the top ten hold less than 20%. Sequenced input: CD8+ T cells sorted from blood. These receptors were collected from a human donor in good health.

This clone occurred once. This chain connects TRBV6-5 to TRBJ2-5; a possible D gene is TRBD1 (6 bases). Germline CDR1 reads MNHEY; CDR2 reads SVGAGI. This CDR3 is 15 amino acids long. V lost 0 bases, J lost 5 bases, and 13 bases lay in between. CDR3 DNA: TGTGCCAGCAGTTACTCGTCGGAAACAGGGGAGACCCAGTACTTC. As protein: CASSYSSETGETQYF.

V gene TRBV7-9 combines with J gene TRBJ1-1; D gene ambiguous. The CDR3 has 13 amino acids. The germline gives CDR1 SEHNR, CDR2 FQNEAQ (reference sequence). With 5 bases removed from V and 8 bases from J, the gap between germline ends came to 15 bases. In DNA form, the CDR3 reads TGTGCCAGCAGCCCACCGGCTCGTCTGGAAGCTTTCTTT. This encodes CASSPPARLEAFF. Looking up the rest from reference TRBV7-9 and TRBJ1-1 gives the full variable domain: DTGVSQNPRHKITKRGQNVTFRCDPISEHNRLYWYRQTLGQGPEFLTYFQNEAQLEKSRLLSDRFSAERPKGSFSTLEIQRTEQGDSAMYLCASSPPARLEAFFGQGTRLTVV.

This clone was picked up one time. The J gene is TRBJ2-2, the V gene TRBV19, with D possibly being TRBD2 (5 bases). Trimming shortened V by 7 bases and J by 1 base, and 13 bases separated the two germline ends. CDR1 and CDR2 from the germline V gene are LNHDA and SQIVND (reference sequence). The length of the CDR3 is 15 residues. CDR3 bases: TGTGCCAGTAAATTGGTTGAGGGGAACACCGGGGAGCTGTTTTTT. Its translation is CASKLVEGNTGELFF.

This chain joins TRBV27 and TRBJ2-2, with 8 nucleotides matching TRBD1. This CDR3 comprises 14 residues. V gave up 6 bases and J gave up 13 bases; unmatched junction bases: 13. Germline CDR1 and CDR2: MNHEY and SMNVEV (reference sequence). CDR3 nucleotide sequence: TGTGCCAGCAGCCAGACAGGGGCTGACAGTCGGCTGTTTTTT. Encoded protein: CASSQTGADSRLFF.

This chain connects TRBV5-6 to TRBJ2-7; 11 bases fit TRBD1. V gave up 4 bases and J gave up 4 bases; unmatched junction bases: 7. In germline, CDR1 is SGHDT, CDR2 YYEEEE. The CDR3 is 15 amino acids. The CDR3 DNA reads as TGTGCCAGCAGCGGAACGGGACAGGGGGGTTACGAGCAGTACTTC. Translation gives CASSGTGQGGYEQYF. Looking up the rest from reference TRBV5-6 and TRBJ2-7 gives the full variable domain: DAGVTQSPTHLIKTRGQQVTLRCSPKSGHDTVSWYQQALGQGPQFIFQYYEEEERQRGNFPDRFSGHQFPNYSSELNVNALLLGDSALYLCASSGTGQGGYEQYFGPGTRLTVT.

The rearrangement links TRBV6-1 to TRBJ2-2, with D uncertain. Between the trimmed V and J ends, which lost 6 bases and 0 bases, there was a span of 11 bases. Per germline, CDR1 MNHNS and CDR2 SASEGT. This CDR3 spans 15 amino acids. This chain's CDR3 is CASSPIRSNTGELFF. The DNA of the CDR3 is TGTGCCAGCAGCCCCATACGTTCGAACACCGGGGAGCTGTTTTTT.

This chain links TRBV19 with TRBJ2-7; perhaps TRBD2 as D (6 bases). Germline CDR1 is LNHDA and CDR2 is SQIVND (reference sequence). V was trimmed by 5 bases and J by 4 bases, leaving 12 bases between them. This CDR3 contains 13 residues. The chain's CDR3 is CASSSRGAYEQYF. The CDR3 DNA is TGTGCCAGTAGTTCGCGGGGAGCATACGAGCAGTACTTC.